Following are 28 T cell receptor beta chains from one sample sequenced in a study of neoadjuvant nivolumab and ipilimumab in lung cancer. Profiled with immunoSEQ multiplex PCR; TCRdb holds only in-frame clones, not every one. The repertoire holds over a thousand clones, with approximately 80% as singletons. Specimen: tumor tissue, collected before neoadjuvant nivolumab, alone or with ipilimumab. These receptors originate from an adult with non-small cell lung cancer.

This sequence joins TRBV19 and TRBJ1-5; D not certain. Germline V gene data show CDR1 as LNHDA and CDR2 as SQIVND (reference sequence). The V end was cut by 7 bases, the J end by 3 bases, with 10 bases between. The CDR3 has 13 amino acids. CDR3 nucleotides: TGTGCCAGTAATGTACAGCTCAATCAGCCCCAGCATTTT. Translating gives CASNVQLNQPQHF.

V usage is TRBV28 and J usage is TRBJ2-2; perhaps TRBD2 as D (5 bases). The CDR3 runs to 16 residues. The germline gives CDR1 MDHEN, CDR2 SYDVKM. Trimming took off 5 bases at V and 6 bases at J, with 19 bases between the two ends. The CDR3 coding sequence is TGTGCCAGCAGTCTGAATACACCGGGGTCGTCCGGGGAGCTGTTTTTT. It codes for CASSLNTPGSSGELFF.

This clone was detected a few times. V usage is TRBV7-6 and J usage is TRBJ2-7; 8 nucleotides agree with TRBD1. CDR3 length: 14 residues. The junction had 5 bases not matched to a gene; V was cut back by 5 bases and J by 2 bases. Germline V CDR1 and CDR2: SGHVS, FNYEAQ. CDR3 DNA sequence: TGTGCCAGCAGCATCGGACAGGGCACCTACGAGCAGTACTTC. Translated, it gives CASSIGQGTYEQYF.

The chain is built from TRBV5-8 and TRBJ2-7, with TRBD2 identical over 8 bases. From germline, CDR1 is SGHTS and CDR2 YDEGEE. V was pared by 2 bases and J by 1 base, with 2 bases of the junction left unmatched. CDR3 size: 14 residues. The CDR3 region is CASSFSGTSYEQYF. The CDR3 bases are TGTGCCAGCAGCTTTAGCGGGACGTCCTACGAGCAGTACTTC.

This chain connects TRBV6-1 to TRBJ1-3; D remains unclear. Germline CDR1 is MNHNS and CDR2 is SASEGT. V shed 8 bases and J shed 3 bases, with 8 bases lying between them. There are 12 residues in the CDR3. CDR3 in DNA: TGTGCCAGCGTTAACGTTGGAAACACCATATATTTT. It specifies CASVNVGNTIYF.

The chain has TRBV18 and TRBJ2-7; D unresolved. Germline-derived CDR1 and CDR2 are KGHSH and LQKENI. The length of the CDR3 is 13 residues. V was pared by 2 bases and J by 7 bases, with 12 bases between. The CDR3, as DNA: TGTGCCAGCTCACCAAGACTCCGGTTAGAGCAGTACTTC. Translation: CASSPRLRLEQYF.

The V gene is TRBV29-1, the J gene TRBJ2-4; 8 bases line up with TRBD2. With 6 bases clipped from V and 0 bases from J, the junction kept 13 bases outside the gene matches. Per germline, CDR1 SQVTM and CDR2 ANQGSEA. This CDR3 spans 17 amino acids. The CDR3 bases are TGCAGCGTCGCGTCGCTAGCGGGTGGATTAGCCAAAAACATTCAGTACTTC. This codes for CSVASLAGGLAKNIQYF.

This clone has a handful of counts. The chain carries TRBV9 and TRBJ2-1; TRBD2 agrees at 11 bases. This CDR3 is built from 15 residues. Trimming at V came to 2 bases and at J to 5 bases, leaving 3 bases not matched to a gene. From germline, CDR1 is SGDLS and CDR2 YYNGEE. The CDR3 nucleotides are TGTGCCAGCAGCGTCTCGGGACTAGCGGACAATGAGCAGTTCTTC. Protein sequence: CASSVSGLADNEQFF.

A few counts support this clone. In nucleotides, the CDR3 is TGTGCCAGTAGTGCCTGGGGCTATGGCTACACCTTC. This gives the protein CASSAWGYGYTF. The chain couples TRBV19 to TRBJ1-2, with unresolved D. Germline-derived CDR1 and CDR2 are LNHDA and SQIVND (reference sequence). The CDR3 extends over 12 amino acids. V was shortened by 5 bases and J by 4 bases, with 8 bases between the two germline ends.

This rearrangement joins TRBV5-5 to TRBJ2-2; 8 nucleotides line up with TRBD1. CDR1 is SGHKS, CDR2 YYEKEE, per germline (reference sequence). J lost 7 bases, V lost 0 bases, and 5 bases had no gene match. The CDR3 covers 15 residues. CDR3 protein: CASSLAYRGIGELFF. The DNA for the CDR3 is TGTGCCAGCAGCTTGGCCTACAGGGGGATCGGGGAGCTGTTTTTT.

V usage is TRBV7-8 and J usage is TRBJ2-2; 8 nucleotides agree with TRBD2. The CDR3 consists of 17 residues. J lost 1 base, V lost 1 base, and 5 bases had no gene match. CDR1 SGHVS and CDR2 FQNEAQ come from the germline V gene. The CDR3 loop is CASSLGAGAWNTGELFF. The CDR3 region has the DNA TGTGCCAGCAGCTTAGGAGCGGGAGCTTGGAACACCGGGGAGCTGTTTTTT.

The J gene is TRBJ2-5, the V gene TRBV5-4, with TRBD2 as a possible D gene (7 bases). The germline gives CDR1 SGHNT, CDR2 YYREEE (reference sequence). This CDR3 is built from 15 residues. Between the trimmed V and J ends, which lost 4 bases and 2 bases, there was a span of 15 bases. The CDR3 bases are TGTGCCAGCAGCAGGGGGGGCAGTCTACAAGAGACCCAGTACTTC. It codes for CASSRGGSLQETQYF.

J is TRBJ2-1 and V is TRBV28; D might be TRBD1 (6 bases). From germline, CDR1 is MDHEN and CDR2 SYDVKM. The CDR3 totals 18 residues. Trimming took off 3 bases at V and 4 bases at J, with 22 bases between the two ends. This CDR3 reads CASSFPILLGAEYNEQFF. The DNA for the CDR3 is TGTGCCAGCAGTTTCCCCATCCTATTGGGGGCGGAGTACAATGAGCAGTTCTTC.

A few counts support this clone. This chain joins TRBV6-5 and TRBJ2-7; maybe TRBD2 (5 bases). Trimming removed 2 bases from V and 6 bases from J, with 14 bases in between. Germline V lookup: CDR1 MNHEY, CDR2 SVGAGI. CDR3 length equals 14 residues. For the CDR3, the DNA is TGTGCCAGCAGTTACCTCGATTTTGCGGGCGAGCAGTACTTC. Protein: CASSYLDFAGEQYF.

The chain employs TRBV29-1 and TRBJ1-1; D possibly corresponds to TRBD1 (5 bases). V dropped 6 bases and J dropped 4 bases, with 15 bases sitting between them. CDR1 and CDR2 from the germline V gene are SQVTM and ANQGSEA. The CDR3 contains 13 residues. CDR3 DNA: TGCAGCGTCCAACTAACCGGGGGCACTGAAGCTTTCTTT. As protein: CSVQLTGGTEAFF.

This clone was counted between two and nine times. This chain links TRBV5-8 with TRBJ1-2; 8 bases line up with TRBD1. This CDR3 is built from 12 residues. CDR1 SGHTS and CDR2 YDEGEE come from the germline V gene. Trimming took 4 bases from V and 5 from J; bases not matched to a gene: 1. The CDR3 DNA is TGTGCCAGCAGCCGGACAGGGTATGGCTACACCTTC. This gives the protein CASSRTGYGYTF.

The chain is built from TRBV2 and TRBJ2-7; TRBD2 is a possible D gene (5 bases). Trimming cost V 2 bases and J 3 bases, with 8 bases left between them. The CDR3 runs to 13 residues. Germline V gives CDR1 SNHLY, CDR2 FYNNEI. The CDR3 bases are TGTGCCAGCAGTGAACTTAGCGACTACGAGCAGTACTTC. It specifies CASSELSDYEQYF. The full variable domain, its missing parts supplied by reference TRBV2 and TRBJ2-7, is EPEVTQTPSHQVTQMGQEVILRCVPISNHLYFYWYRQILGQKVEFLVSFYNNEISEKSEIFDDQFSVERPDGSNFTLKIRSTKLEDSAMYFCASSELSDYEQYFGPGTRLTVT.

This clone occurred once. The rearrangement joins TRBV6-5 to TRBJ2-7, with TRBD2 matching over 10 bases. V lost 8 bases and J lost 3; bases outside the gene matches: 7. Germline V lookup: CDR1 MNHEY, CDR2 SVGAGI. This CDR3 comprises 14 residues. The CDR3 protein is CASSRTSGVYEQYF. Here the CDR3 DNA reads TGTGCCAGCTCCCGGACTAGCGGAGTCTACGAGCAGTACTTC.

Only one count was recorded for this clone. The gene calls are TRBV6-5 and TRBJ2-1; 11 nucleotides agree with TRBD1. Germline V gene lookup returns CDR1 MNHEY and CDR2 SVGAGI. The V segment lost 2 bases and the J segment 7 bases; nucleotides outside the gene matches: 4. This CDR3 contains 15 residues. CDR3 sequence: CASSYGTGGLNEQFF. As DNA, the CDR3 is TGTGCCAGCAGTTACGGGACAGGGGGGTTGAATGAGCAGTTCTTC.

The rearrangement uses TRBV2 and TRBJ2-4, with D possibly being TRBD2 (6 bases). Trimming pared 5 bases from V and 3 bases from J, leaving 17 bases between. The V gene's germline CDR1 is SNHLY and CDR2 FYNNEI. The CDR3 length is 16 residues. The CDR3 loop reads CASSPQSGVGKNIQYF. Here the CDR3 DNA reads TGTGCCAGCAGTCCTCAGTCGGGAGTGGGCAAAAACATTCAGTACTTC.

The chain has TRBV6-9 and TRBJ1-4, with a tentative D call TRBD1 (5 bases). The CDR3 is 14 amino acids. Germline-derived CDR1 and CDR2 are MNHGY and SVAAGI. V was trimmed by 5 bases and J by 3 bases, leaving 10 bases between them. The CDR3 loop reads CASSRQSSNEKLFF. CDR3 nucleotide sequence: TGTGCCAGCAGTAGACAGAGCTCTAATGAAAAACTGTTTTTT.

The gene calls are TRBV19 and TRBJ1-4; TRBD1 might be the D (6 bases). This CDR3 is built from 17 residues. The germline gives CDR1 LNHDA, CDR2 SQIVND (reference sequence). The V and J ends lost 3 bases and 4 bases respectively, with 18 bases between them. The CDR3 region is CASSIGLRRGLNEKLFF. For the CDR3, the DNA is TGTGCCAGTAGTATTGGACTCCGGCGGGGGCTTAATGAAAAACTGTTTTTT.

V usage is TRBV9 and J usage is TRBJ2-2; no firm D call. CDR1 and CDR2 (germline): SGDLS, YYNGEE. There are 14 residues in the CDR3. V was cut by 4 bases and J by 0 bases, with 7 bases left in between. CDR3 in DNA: TGTGCCAGCAGCCCTCACACGAACACCGGGGAGCTGTTTTTT. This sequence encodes CASSPHTNTGELFF.

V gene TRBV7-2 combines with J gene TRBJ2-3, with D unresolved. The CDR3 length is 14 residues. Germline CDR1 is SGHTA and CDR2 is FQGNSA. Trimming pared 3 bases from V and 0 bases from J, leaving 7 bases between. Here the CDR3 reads CASSFGGSTDTQYF. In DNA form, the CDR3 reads TGTGCCAGCAGCTTTGGCGGAAGCACAGATACGCAGTATTTT.

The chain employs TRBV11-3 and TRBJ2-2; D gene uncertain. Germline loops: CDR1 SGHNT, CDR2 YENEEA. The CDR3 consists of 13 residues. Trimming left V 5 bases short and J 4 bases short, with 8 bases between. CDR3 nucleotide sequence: TGTGCCAGCAGCCCTCAGTTCACCGGGGAGCTGTTTTTT. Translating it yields CASSPQFTGELFF.

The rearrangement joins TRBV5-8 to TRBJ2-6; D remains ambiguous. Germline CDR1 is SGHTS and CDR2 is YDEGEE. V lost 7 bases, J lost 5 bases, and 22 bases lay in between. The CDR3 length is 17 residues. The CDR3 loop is CASVFHHTQSRANVLTF. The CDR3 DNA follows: TGTGCCAGCGTGTTTCATCACACACAAAGTCGGGCCAACGTCCTGACTTTC.

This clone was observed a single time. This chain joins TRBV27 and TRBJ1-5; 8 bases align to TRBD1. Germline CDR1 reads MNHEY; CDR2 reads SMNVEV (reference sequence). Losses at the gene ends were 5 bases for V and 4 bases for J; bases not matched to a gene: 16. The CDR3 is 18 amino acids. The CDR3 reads CASSPSRTFGQGNQPQHF. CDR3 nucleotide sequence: TGTGCCAGCAGTCCATCCCGAACCTTTGGACAGGGTAATCAGCCCCAGCATTTT.

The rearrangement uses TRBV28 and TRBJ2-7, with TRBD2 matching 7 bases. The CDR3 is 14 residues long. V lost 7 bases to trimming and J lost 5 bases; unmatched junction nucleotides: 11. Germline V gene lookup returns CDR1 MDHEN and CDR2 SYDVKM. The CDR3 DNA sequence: TGTGCCAGCACCCCTGCGGGGGTAAACAACGAGCAGTACTTC. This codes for CASTPAGVNNEQYF.